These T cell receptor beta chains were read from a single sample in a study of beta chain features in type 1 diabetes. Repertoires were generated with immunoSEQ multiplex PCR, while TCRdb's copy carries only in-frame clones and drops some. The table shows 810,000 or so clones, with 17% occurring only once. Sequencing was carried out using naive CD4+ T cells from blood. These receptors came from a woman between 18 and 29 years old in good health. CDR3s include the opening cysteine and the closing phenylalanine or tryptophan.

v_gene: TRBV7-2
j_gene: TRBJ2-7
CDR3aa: CASSLLDGYEQYF

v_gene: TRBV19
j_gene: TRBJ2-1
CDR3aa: CASSPGTGDNEQFF

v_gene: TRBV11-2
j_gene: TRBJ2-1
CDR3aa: CASSPQAGIIFF

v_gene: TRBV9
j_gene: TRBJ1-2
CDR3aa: CASSVQDRGLGLYGYTF

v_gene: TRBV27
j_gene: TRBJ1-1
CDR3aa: CASSFRGRNTEAFF

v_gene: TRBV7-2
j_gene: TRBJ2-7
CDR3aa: CASSLYGGGSLLEQYF

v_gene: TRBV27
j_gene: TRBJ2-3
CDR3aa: CASRQRTDTQYF

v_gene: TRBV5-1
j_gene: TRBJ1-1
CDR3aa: CASRVAVNTEAFF

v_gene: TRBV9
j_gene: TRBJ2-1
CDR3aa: CASSVANHNEQFF

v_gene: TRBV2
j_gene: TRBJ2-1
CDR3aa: CASKAGTAYNEQFF

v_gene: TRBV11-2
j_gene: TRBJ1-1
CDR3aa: CATGDVNTEAFF

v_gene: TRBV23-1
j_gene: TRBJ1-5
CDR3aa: CASSRELWQGQPQHF

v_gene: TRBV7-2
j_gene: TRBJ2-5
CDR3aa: CASSYQKGPETQYF

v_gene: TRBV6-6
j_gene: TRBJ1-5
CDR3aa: CASRLGRGQPQHF

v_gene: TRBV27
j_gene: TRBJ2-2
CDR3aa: CASNPLGRDTGELFF

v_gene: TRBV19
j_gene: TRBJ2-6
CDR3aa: CASSMEGLFPSGANVLTF

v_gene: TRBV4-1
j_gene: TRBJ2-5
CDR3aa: CASSRPGQVQETQYF

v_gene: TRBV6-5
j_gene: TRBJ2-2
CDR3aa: CASQRDGGTGELFF

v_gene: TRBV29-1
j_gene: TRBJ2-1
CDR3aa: CSGRDYNEQFF

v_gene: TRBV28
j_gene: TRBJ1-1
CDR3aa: CASSPRDRRTEAFF

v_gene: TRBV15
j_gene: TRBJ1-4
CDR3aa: CATSRERYSDEKLFF

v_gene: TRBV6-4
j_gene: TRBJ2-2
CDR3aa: CASSPPPRTNTGELFF

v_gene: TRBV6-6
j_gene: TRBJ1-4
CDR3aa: CASSYLGQRNEKLFF

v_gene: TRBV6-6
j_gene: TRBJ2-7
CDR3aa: CASSYSYSGRSGEQYF

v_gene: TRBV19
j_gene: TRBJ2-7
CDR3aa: CASSILAGPYEQYF

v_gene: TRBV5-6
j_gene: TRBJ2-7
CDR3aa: CASSPAGGPPYEQYF

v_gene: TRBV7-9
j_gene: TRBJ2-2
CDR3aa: CASSFGTRAGELFF

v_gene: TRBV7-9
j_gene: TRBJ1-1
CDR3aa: CASSLTGVSNTEAFF

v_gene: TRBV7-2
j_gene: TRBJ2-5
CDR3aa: CASSLSRETQYF

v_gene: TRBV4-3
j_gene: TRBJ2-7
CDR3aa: CASSLRWTGNYEQYF

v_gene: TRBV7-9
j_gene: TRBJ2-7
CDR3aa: CASSGLAGLNYEQYF

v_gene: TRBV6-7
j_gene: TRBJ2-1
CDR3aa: CASSPSSYNEQFF

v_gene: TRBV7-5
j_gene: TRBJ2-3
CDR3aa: CARNSPGSQLGTSGRTDTQYF

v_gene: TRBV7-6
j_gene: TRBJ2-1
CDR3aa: CASSLIGSEQFF

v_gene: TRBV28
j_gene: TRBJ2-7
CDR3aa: CASSLQEGHEQYF

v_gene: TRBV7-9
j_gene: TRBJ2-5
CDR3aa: CASSLVEQETQYF

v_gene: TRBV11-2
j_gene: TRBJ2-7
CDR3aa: CASTKNRASEQYF

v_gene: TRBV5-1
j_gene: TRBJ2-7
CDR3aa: CASSLAGGPTYEQYF

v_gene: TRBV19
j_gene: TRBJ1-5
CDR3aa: CASSIRGQGTSRGNQPQHF

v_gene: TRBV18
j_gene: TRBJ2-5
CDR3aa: CASSPQREYQETQYF

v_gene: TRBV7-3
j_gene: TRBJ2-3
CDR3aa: CASSSQSSGALSGTQYF

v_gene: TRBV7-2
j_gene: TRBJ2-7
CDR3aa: CASSLAASGPGEQYF

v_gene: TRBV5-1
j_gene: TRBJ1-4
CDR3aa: CASSLQGQSEKLFF

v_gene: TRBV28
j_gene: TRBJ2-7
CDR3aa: CASGRRDRESEQYF

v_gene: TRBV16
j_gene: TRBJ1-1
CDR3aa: CASSQEATEAFF